This entry lists 29 T cell receptor beta chains sequenced from one sample in a study of blood T cell repertoires in COVID-19. The table came from immunoSEQ multiplex PCR; TCRdb's copy has only in-frame clones and leaves some out. The sample has some 220,000 clones, over 75% seen once; the top ten hold 2% to 3%. Source material: peripheral blood. The source of these receptors is a woman in her seventies with COVID-19, enrolled during active disease.

Only one count was recorded for this clone. The chain has TRBV11-3 and TRBJ2-1, with 9 positions matching TRBD2. The CDR3 contains 17 residues. Germline V lookup: CDR1 SGHNT, CDR2 YENEEA. After removal of 5 bases from V and 2 bases from J, the junction contained 10 bases not matched to a gene. The CDR3 spells CASSRRIAGVPYNEQFF. In DNA form, the CDR3 reads TGTGCCAGCAGCCGACGAATAGCGGGAGTTCCCTACAATGAGCAGTTCTTC.

The chain joins TRBV6-1 to TRBJ1-2; unclear D gene. Germline lookup yields CDR1 MNHNS and CDR2 SASEGT. This CDR3 contains 11 residues. Trimming took 1 base from V and 8 from J, leaving 5 bases between them. CDR3 protein: CASSEGGGYTF. The CDR3 DNA sequence: TGTGCCAGCAGTGAAGGTGGCGGCTACACCTTC.

This clone was seen once. V usage is TRBV19 and J usage is TRBJ1-2, with 9 bases aligning to TRBD1. Germline V lookup: CDR1 LNHDA, CDR2 SQIVND (reference sequence). J gave up 1 base and V 3 bases, and 9 bases lay outside the gene matches. CDR3 length: 17 amino acids. CDR3 coding DNA: TGTGCCAGTAGTATCGCCGGGACAGGGTCGAATAACTATGGCTACACCTTC. It encodes CASSIAGTGSNNYGYTF.

V is TRBV6-2 or TRBV6-3 and J is TRBJ1-6; 7 bases map to TRBD1. The germline V gene encodes CDR1 MNHEY and CDR2 SVGEGT. The J segment lost 7 bases and the V segment lost 6 bases, leaving 15 bases of the junction unmatched. The CDR3 consists of 17 residues. The CDR3 is CASSFALRTGLNSPLHF. Here the CDR3 DNA reads TGTGCCAGCAGCTTCGCGCTTAGGACAGGATTGAATTCACCCCTCCACTTT.

The chain links TRBV7-9 to TRBJ2-7; 9 bases are shared with TRBD1. The J segment lost 6 bases and the V segment lost 5 bases, leaving 8 bases of the junction unmatched. The CDR3 spans 14 residues. CDR1 and CDR2 (germline): SEHNR, FQNEAQ (reference sequence). The CDR3 is CASSPGTGSSEQYF. The CDR3 DNA reads TGTGCCAGCAGCCCCGGGACAGGGTCGTCCGAGCAGTACTTC.

This chain uses TRBV6-2 or TRBV6-3 with TRBJ2-3; 8 nucleotides align to TRBD1. CDR1 MNHEY and CDR2 SVGEGT come from the germline V gene. Trimming took 4 bases from V and 6 from J; bases not matched to a gene: 9. The CDR3 contains 15 residues. The CDR3 nucleotides are TGTGCCAGCAGTTTACAGGGGGGAAGGACTGATACGCAGTATTTT. Translating it yields CASSLQGGRTDTQYF.

The chain links TRBV10-3 to TRBJ1-3; TRBD1 is a possible D gene (5 bases). V lost 6 bases to trimming and J lost 0 bases, with 15 bases between them. This CDR3 has 16 residues. The germline V gene has CDR1 ENHRY and CDR2 SYGVKD. The CDR3 loop is CAISPGGDRSGNTIYF. In nucleotides, the CDR3 is TGTGCCATCAGCCCCGGGGGAGACCGCTCTGGAAACACCATATATTTT.

The genes are TRBV13 and TRBJ2-1, with TRBD1 identical over 7 bases. The CDR3 spans 12 residues. The germline V gene has CDR1 PRHDT and CDR2 FYEKMQ (reference sequence). V shed 4 bases and J 9 bases; nucleotides not matched to a gene: 3. CDR3 sequence: CASSSRGLEQFF. CDR3 in DNA: TGTGCCAGCAGCTCGAGGGGGCTTGAGCAGTTCTTC.

CDR3 in DNA: TGCGCCAGCAGCTCAACAGGGGGCACTGAAGCTTTCTTT. This encodes CASSSTGGTEAFF. The chain carries TRBV5-1 and TRBJ1-1; 8 bases map to TRBD1. Germline-derived CDR1 and CDR2 are SGHRS and YFSETQ. V was clipped by 3 bases and J by 4 bases; unmatched bases: 2. The CDR3 loop spans 13 amino acids.

This clone has a single count. The V gene is TRBV5-1, the J gene TRBJ2-1; 9 bases match TRBD1. The CDR3 has 16 residues. Unmatched junction bases numbered 5, after V lost 0 bases and J lost 4 bases. Germline V gene sequence: CDR1 SGHRS, CDR2 YFSETQ. The CDR3 here is CASSLAGGTGYNEQFF. The CDR3 nucleotides are TGCGCCAGCAGCTTGGCGGGTGGGACAGGGTACAATGAGCAGTTCTTC.

The CDR3 spells CASSLESVGGANTGELFF. The CDR3 bases are TGTGCCAGCAGCTTAGAGTCCGTGGGAGGCGCGAACACCGGGGAGCTGTTTTTT. The chain uses TRBV7-6 and TRBJ2-2, with a weak D call TRBD2 (6 bases). Germline V CDR1 and CDR2: SGHVS, FNYEAQ. V was cut by 1 base and J by 0 bases, with 15 bases left in between. This CDR3 is 18 amino acids long. The whole variable domain, filled in from reference TRBV7-6 and TRBJ2-2, reads GAGVSQSPRYKVTKRGQDVALRCDPISGHVSLYWYRQALGQGPEFLTYFNYEAQQDKSGLPNDRFSAERPEGSISTLTIQRTEQRDSAMYRCASSLESVGGANTGELFFGEGSRLTVL.

The rearrangement uses TRBV19 and TRBJ2-5; D is undetermined. This CDR3 is built from 15 residues. V lost 7 bases, J lost 3 bases, and 18 bases lay in between. Germline CDR1 reads LNHDA; CDR2 reads SQIVND (reference sequence). The CDR3 nucleotides are TGTGCCAGTACTCCAACGAGCGTCTTAAAAGAGACCCAGTACTTC. Its protein product is CASTPTSVLKETQYF.

J is TRBJ2-7 and V is TRBV11-2; the match to TRBD2 covers 8 bases. J was trimmed by 2 bases and V by 3 bases; bases with no gene match: 3. This CDR3 comprises 14 residues. The germline V gene encodes CDR1 SGHAT and CDR2 FQNNGV. The CDR3 DNA is TGTGCCAGCAGCTTGGTAGCGGGACCCTACGAGCAGTACTTC. This sequence encodes CASSLVAGPYEQYF.

The chain links TRBV5-4 to TRBJ1-6, with 7 nucleotides matching TRBD1. Germline assignment: CDR1 SGHNT and CDR2 YYREEE (reference sequence). The CDR3 covers 16 residues. J gave up 11 bases and V 1 base, and 12 bases lay outside the gene matches. CDR3 in DNA: TGTGCCAGCAGCTTGCGTACAGGGGCGGACTCCCCACCCCTCCACTTT. Amino acids: CASSLRTGADSPPLHF.

V gene TRBV9 combines with J gene TRBJ1-6; 11 bases align to TRBD1. The trim removed 2 bases at V and 7 bases at J, leaving 8 bases unmatched. Germline V gene data show CDR1 as SGDLS and CDR2 as YYNGEE. CDR3 length equals 17 residues. CDR3 in DNA: TGTGCCAGCAGCGTCGAAGGGACAGGGGGACCCAATTCACCCCTCCACTTT. Translated, it gives CASSVEGTGGPNSPLHF.

The rearrangement uses TRBV4-1 and TRBJ1-2; 9 nucleotides align to TRBD1. The CDR3 loop spans 17 amino acids. Looked up from germline, CDR1 is MGHRA and CDR2 is YSYEKL. The ends lost 4 bases at V and 4 bases at J; junction bases unmatched: 13. DNA of the CDR3: TGCGCCAGCAGCCTTTATCTACAGGGGGCGCAAGGCTATGGCTACACCTTC. It translates to CASSLYLQGAQGYGYTF.

V usage is TRBV7-6 and J usage is TRBJ2-7, with D possibly being TRBD2 (5 bases). The CDR3 spans 14 residues. Trimming took off 2 bases at V and 2 bases at J, with 10 bases between the two ends. Germline CDR1 and CDR2: SGHVS and FNYEAQ. CDR3 nucleotides: TGTGCCAGCAGCTTATACGGGAAACCCTACGAGCAGTACTTC. Its protein is CASSLYGKPYEQYF.

V is TRBV18 and J is TRBJ2-1; 7 bases agree with TRBD2. The germline CDR1 and CDR2 sequences are KGHSH and LQKENI. Losses at the gene ends were 0 bases for V and 6 bases for J; bases not matched to a gene: 5. This CDR3 contains 15 residues. DNA of the CDR3: TGTGCCAGCTCACCACCCGGCGGGAGTCGCAATGAGCAGTTCTTC. Translation: CASSPPGGSRNEQFF. Based on the CDR3 plus reference TRBV18 and TRBJ2-1, the full variable domain is NAGVMQNPRHLVRRRGQEARLRCSPMKGHSHVYWYRQLPEEGLKFMVYLQKENIIDESGMPKERFSAEFPKEGPSILRIQQVVRGDSAAYFCASSPPGGSRNEQFFGPGTRLTVL.

In this sample, this clone turned up once. This chain connects TRBV15 to TRBJ2-2; D is uncertain. CDR3 length: 12 amino acids. The germline CDR1 and CDR2 sequences are LNHNV and YYDKDF (reference sequence). V was pared by 4 bases and J by 3 bases, with 3 bases between. The CDR3 DNA sequence: TGTGCCACCAGCACGTACACCGGGGAGCTGTTTTTT. This gives the protein CATSTYTGELFF.

The chain has TRBV29-1 and TRBJ1-2; TRBD1 matches 8 bases. Germline V gene sequence: CDR1 SQVTM, CDR2 ANQGSEA. The J segment lost 3 bases and the V segment lost 2 bases, leaving 5 bases of the junction unmatched. CDR3 length: 14 amino acids. CDR3: CSVERGQADYGYTF. CDR3 in DNA: TGCAGCGTTGAAAGGGGACAGGCGGACTATGGCTACACCTTC. Supplemented by reference TRBV29-1 and TRBJ1-2, the full variable domain reads SAVISQKPSRDICQRGTSLTIQCQVDSQVTMMFWYRQQPGQSLTLIATANQGSEATYESGFVIDKFPISRPNLTFSTLTVSNMSPEDSSIYLCSVERGQADYGYTFGSGTRLTVV.

V and J are TRBV7-2 and TRBJ1-1; a possible D gene is TRBD1 (5 bases). CDR3 length: 14 amino acids. Trimming left V 1 base short and J 1 base short, with 7 bases between. Germline CDR1 is SGHTA and CDR2 is FQGNSA. CDR3 bases: TGTGCCAGCAGCTTAGTAGGACAGAACACTGAAGCTTTCTTT. Encoded protein: CASSLVGQNTEAFF.

This sequence joins TRBV7-9 and TRBJ2-5; possible D gene TRBD2, 6 bases. The ends were cut back, 4 bases at V and 5 bases at J, with 17 bases in the middle. Germline loops: CDR1 SEHNR, CDR2 FQNEAQ (reference sequence). This CDR3 contains 15 residues. DNA for the CDR3: TGTGCCAGCAGCTGGGGTGGTAGCGGTCCGGAGACCCAGTACTTC. Protein sequence: CASSWGGSGPETQYF. Full variable domain (rest looked up from reference TRBV7-9 and TRBJ2-5): DTGVSQNPRHKITKRGQNVTFRCDPISEHNRLYWYRQTLGQGPEFLTYFQNEAQLEKSRLLSDRFSAERPKGSFSTLEIQRTEQGDSAMYLCASSWGGSGPETQYFGPGTRLLVL.

The DNA for the CDR3 is TGTGCCAGCAGTGAAGGACAGGCGGGCACTGAAGCTTTCTTT. Its protein is CASSEGQAGTEAFF. This chain connects TRBV2 to TRBJ1-1, with D perhaps matching TRBD1 (6 bases). Trimming stripped 1 base from V and 4 bases from J, with 10 bases between. This CDR3 has 14 residues. The germline gives CDR1 SNHLY, CDR2 FYNNEI. Combining the CDR3 with reference TRBV2 and TRBJ1-1 gives the whole variable domain EPEVTQTPSHQVTQMGQEVILRCVPISNHLYFYWYRQILGQKVEFLVSFYNNEISEKSEIFDDQFSVERPDGSNFTLKIRSTKLEDSAMYFCASSEGQAGTEAFFGQGTRLTVV.

The chain employs TRBV6-6 and TRBJ1-2; 8 bases map to TRBD1. Per the germline V gene, CDR1 is MNHNY and CDR2 is SVGAGI (reference sequence). The CDR3 consists of 15 residues. With V trimmed by 0 bases and J by 8 bases, 8 bases remained unmatched. This CDR3 reads CASSYSPGQVVGYTF. The CDR3 DNA reads TGTGCCAGCAGTTACTCCCCGGGACAGGTAGTCGGCTACACCTTC.

The J gene is TRBJ2-7, the V gene TRBV29-1; weak D call: TRBD1 (6 bases). CDR3 length: 13 amino acids. Germline CDR1 reads SQVTM; CDR2 reads ANQGSEA. Trimming took off 7 bases at V and 0 bases at J, with 13 bases between the two ends. The CDR3 is CSGRVGGSYEQYF. Here the CDR3 DNA reads TGCAGCGGCAGGGTAGGGGGCTCCTACGAGCAGTACTTC.

The genes are TRBV6-5 and TRBJ1-2, with 7 bases that match TRBD1. The CDR3 is 16 residues long. The germline CDR1 and CDR2 sequences are MNHEY and SVGAGI. After removal of 0 bases from V and 9 bases from J, the junction contained 13 bases not matched to a gene. The CDR3 DNA sequence: TGTGCCAGCAGTTACTCGAATCAGAGGGGGCGATTTAGCTACACCTTC. Translation: CASSYSNQRGRFSYTF.

The chain links TRBV5-6 to TRBJ1-6; D is perhaps TRBD1 (6 bases). With 0 bases removed from V and 8 bases from J, the gap between germline ends came to 18 bases. The CDR3 covers 17 residues. Germline V gives CDR1 SGHDT, CDR2 YYEEEE. CDR3 loop: CASSLADRSKVYSPLHF. In nucleotides, the CDR3 is TGTGCCAGCAGCTTGGCGGACAGATCCAAGGTATATTCACCCCTCCACTTT.

The V and J genes are TRBV5-1 and TRBJ1-1; D gene unclear. The V and J ends lost 3 bases and 7 bases respectively, with 13 bases between them. The V gene's germline CDR1 is SGHRS and CDR2 YFSETQ. The CDR3 length is 13 residues. The CDR3 coding sequence is TGCGCCAGCAGCTCCGTGCACTCCGGTGAAGCTTTCTTT. As protein: CASSSVHSGEAFF.

Here the CDR3 DNA reads TGCAGCGTTTATCTGCCGACAGTCTATGGCTACACCTTC. Its translation: CSVYLPTVYGYTF. The chain employs TRBV29-1 and TRBJ1-2, with D tentatively TRBD1 (5 bases). Germline CDR1 SQVTM, CDR2 ANQGSEA. V gave up 5 bases and J gave up 4 bases, with 14 bases separating them. The CDR3 contains 13 residues.